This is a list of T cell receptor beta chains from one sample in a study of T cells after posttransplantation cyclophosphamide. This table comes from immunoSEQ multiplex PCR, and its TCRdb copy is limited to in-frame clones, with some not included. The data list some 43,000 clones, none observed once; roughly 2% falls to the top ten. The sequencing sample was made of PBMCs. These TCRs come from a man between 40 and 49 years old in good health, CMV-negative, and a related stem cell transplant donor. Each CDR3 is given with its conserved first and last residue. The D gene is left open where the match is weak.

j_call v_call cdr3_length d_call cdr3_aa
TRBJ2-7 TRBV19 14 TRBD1 CASSPGQGFFEQYF
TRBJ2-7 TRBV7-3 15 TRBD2 CASSLIAGEVYEQYF
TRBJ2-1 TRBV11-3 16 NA CASSFSGSLIDNEQFF
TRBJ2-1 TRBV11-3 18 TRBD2 CASSQGTGAGTSVNEQFF
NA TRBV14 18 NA CASSQDSCFEIILHEQYF
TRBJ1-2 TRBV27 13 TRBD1 CASRGGQNYGYTF
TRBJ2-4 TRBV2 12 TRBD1 CASRGTGNIQYF
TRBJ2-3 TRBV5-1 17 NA CASSLVTTGHNTDTQYF
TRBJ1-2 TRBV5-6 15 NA CASSLVGREDYGYTF
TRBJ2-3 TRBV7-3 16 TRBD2 CASSSFLAEGTDTQYF
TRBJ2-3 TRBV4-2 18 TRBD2 CASSQDREREVGTDTQYF